A single sample is the source of the 18 T cell receptor beta chains below, sequenced in a study of blood T cell repertoires in COVID-19. Clones were read by immunoSEQ multiplex PCR, and TCRdb kept only the in-frame ones, dropping some. The sample has around 370,000 clones, 88% seen once; the top ten hold roughly 1.2%. The sample comprised PBMCs or T cells enriched from blood (not recorded which). The receptor set was obtained from a woman aged 18-29 years who had recovered from COVID-19.

The chain links TRBV27 to TRBJ2-7; 8 positions agree with TRBD1. The CDR3 contains 13 residues. V shed 8 bases, J shed 4 bases, and the junction held 7 bases outside the gene matches. CDR1 and CDR2 (germline): MNHEY, SMNVEV (reference sequence). DNA for the CDR3: TGTGCCAGCGCTAAGGGACAGGCGTACGAGCAGTACTTC. Amino acid sequence: CASAKGQAYEQYF.

The CDR3 DNA reads as TGTGCCAGCAGACGACAGGGCTCCGAAGCTTTCTTT. It yields the protein CASRRQGSEAFF. The V call is TRBV13, the J call TRBJ1-1; TRBD1 aligns across 7 bases. The germline V gene encodes CDR1 PRHDT and CDR2 FYEKMQ (reference sequence). Trimming cost V 6 bases and J 8 bases; bases outside gene matches: 6. The CDR3 consists of 12 residues.

The chain carries TRBV4-3 and TRBJ2-5; 11 bases are shared with TRBD2. The junction had 11 bases not matched to a gene; V was cut back by 0 bases and J by 5 bases. CDR1 and CDR2 from the germline V gene are LGHNA and YSLEER. The CDR3 contains 18 residues. CDR3 loop: CASSQDWDSGGARETQYF. Written as DNA, the CDR3 is TGCGCCAGCAGCCAAGATTGGGATAGCGGGGGGGCCCGGGAGACCCAGTACTTC.

The sample holds one count of this clone. The chain links TRBV7-2 to TRBJ2-1, with a possible D match to TRBD2 (5 bases). This CDR3 comprises 16 residues. Trimming stripped 2 bases from V and 6 bases from J, with 17 bases between. The germline V gene has CDR1 SGHTA and CDR2 FQGNSA. The CDR3 nucleotides read TGTGCCAGCAGCTTAAGTTCGGGGTACCCTGGCAATGAGCAGTTCTTC. Protein: CASSLSSGYPGNEQFF. Full variable domain (missing parts from reference TRBV7-2 and TRBJ2-1): GAGVSQSPSNKVTEKGKDVELRCDPISGHTALYWYRQSLGQGLEFLIYFQGNSAPDKSGLPSDRFSAERTGGSVSTLTIQRTQQEDSAVYLCASSLSSGYPGNEQFFGPGTRLTVL.

This clone was detected once. The V and J genes are TRBV24-1 and TRBJ2-2; 10 nucleotides align to TRBD2. CDR1 is KGHDR and CDR2 is SFDVKD in the germline V gene. J lost 6 bases, V lost 1 base, and 13 bases had no gene match. The CDR3 extends over 19 amino acids. This chain's CDR3 is CATSDFRGAGGPNSGELFF. The CDR3 bases are TGTGCCACCAGTGATTTCCGAGGAGCGGGGGGGCCCAACTCCGGGGAGCTGTTTTTT.

J is TRBJ2-1 and V is TRBV14; no clear D gene. Germline V gene lookup returns CDR1 SGHDN and CDR2 FVKESK. The V end was cut by 1 base, the J end by 0 bases, with 10 bases between. The CDR3 is made up of 16 amino acids. CDR3 in amino acids: CASSQGVALSYNEQFF. DNA for the CDR3: TGTGCCAGCAGCCAAGGGGTAGCCCTCTCCTACAATGAGCAGTTCTTC.

V and J are TRBV3-1 (or the pseudogene TRBV3-2) and TRBJ1-2; no definite D call. Germline V gene data show CDR1 as LGHDT and CDR2 as YNNKEL (reference sequence). The germline V and J ends were trimmed by 1 base and 4 bases, with 13 bases remaining between them. The length of the CDR3 is 15 residues. CDR3 amino acids: CASSQGEGSTYGYTF. The CDR3 region has the DNA TGTGCCAGCAGCCAAGGGGAGGGATCAACCTATGGCTACACCTTC.

The V call is TRBV5-1, the J call TRBJ2-3; TRBD1 matches 9 bases. The CDR3 contains 16 residues. Germline values: CDR1 SGHRS, CDR2 YFSETQ. With 2 bases clipped from V and 5 bases from J, the junction kept 9 bases outside the gene matches. CDR3 amino acids: CASSLPTGQGIDTQYF. The CDR3 DNA reads TGCGCCAGCAGCTTACCGACGGGACAGGGAATAGATACGCAGTATTTT.

V is TRBV20-1 and J is TRBJ1-1; D is ambiguous. The CDR3 consists of 11 residues. Germline values: CDR1 DFQATT, CDR2 SNEGSKA (reference sequence). Trimming removed 3 bases at V and 7 bases at J, with 9 bases between. The CDR3 spells CSASAPLEAFF. In nucleotides, the CDR3 is TGCAGTGCTAGTGCCCCTCTTGAAGCTTTCTTT.

The genes are TRBV3-1 (or the pseudogene TRBV3-2) and TRBJ2-2; 10 bases fit TRBD2. The germline CDR1 and CDR2 sequences are LGHDT and YNNKEL (reference sequence). The CDR3 spans 19 residues. V shed 0 bases and J 0 bases; nucleotides not matched to a gene: 7. The CDR3 here is CASSQDRASGGSNTGELFF. CDR3 sequence (DNA): TGTGCCAGCAGCCAAGATCGAGCTAGCGGGGGCTCGAACACCGGGGAGCTGTTTTTT.

This clone was observed once. The gene calls are TRBV30 and TRBJ2-5; 8 bases are shared with TRBD1. V lost 3 bases and J lost 4; bases outside the gene matches: 4. This CDR3 is 13 amino acids long. Germline values: CDR1 GTSNPN, CDR2 SVGIG (reference sequence). This chain's CDR3 is CAWSPGTGETQYF. CDR3 sequence (DNA): TGTGCCTGGAGCCCAGGGACAGGAGAGACCCAGTACTTC.

The rearrangement uses TRBV3-1 (or the pseudogene TRBV3-2) and TRBJ2-5; 9 bases map to TRBD2. Germline V lookup: CDR1 LGHDT, CDR2 YNNKEL (reference sequence). The CDR3 extends over 12 amino acids. The ends lost 6 bases at V and 4 bases at J; junction bases unmatched: 0. DNA of the CDR3: TGTGCCAGCAGAGCGGGGGGAGAGACCCAGTACTTC. It yields the protein CASRAGGETQYF.

This sequence joins TRBV5-1 and TRBJ1-5; D is perhaps TRBD1 (5 bases). Trimming shortened V by 4 bases and J by 1 base, and 12 bases separated the two germline ends. Germline V lookup: CDR1 SGHRS, CDR2 YFSETQ. The CDR3 is 15 amino acids. The CDR3 DNA follows: TGCGCCAGCAGCCCCGGGGAGGGGAGCAATCAGCCCCAGCATTTT. This sequence encodes CASSPGEGSNQPQHF. The whole variable domain, remainder taken from reference TRBV5-1 and TRBJ1-5, is KAGVTQTPRYLIKTRGQQVTLSCSPISGHRSVSWYQQTPGQGLQFLFEYFSETQRNKGNFPGRFSGRQFSNSRSEMNVSTLELGDSALYLCASSPGEGSNQPQHFGDGTRLSIL.

The chain links TRBV24-1 to TRBJ1-4; D not resolved. This CDR3 contains 15 residues. CDR1 is KGHDR, CDR2 SFDVKD, per germline. V was shortened by 3 bases and J by 8 bases, with 15 bases between the two germline ends. The CDR3 coding sequence is TGTGCCACCAGTGATCCCGACGGGTTTGGGGAAAAACTGTTTTTT. Translating gives CATSDPDGFGEKLFF.

V usage is TRBV6-5 and J usage is TRBJ1-6, with D possibly matching TRBD1 (6 bases). Trimming stripped 8 bases from V and 14 bases from J, with 13 bases between. CDR3 length: 11 residues. Germline CDR1 MNHEY, CDR2 SVGAGI. CDR3 protein: CASEQGLSLHF. CDR3 DNA sequence: TGTGCCAGCGAACAGGGTCTGTCCCTCCACTTT.

The chain uses TRBV4-1 and TRBJ2-2; 11 positions agree with TRBD2. The germline CDR1 and CDR2 sequences are MGHRA and YSYEKL. The CDR3 runs 18 residues. The trim removed 1 base at V and 3 bases at J, leaving 7 bases unmatched. The CDR3 bases are TGCGCCAGCAGCCAAGCTCCTAGCGGGGGGAAGGACACCGGGGAGCTGTTTTTT. Residues: CASSQAPSGGKDTGELFF.

This chain connects TRBV18 to TRBJ1-2; D ambiguous. Between the trimmed V and J ends, which lost 5 bases and 10 bases, there was a span of 14 bases. This CDR3 has 12 amino acids. Looked up from germline, CDR1 is KGHSH and CDR2 is LQKENI. CDR3 in amino acids: CASSTLRAVYTF. The CDR3 nucleotides read TGTGCCAGCTCAACGCTCCGAGCCGTCTACACCTTC.

This chain connects TRBV7-3 to TRBJ2-2, with a tentative D call TRBD1 (5 bases). This CDR3 is built from 16 residues. V shed 2 bases and J shed 6 bases, with 16 bases lying between them. Germline values: CDR1 SGHTA, CDR2 FQGTGA. Here the CDR3 reads CASSLLGRYAAGELFF. The CDR3 bases are TGTGCCAGCAGCTTATTGGGGCGCTACGCTGCCGGGGAGCTGTTTTTT.